Below are 16 T cell receptor beta chains sequenced from a single sample in a study of T-cell memory formation after mild COVID-19. From the 5' RACE reads, TCRdb called clonotypes with MiXCR, one entry per CDR3 protein. The table has tens of thousands of distinct CDR3 sequences, over 15% seen once. Sequencing was carried out using PBMCs or a T cell subset sorted from them (not recorded which). The receptors come from an adult woman who had mild COVID-19 (a few samples of this study predate the infection). Cell type and time point are not known.

This clonotype came up a few times. The V call is TRBV7-6, the J call TRBJ2-2, with 7 nucleotides matching TRBD2. This CDR3 spans 16 amino acids. With V trimmed by 5 bases and J by 6 bases, 12 bases remained unmatched. Germline CDR1 is SGHVS and CDR2 is FNYEAQ. The chain's CDR3 is CASSPEGLGDPGELFF. In DNA form, the CDR3 reads TGTGCCAGCAGCCCCGAAGGACTAGGGGACCCCGGGGAGCTGTTTTTT. Based on the CDR3 plus reference TRBV7-6 and TRBJ2-2, the full variable domain is GAGVSQSPRYKVTKRGQDVALRCDPISGHVSLYWYRQALGQGPEFLTYFNYEAQQDKSGLPNDRFSAERPEGSISTLTIQRTEQRDSAMYRCASSPEGLGDPGELFFGEGSRLTVL.

This clonotype turned up a few times. The J gene is TRBJ1-2, the V gene TRBV7-9; 8 bases are shared with TRBD1. V shed 5 bases, J shed 4 bases, and the junction held 6 bases outside the gene matches. CDR1 and CDR2 from the germline V gene are SEHNR and FQNEAQ (reference sequence). CDR3 length: 14 amino acids. CDR3 DNA: TGTGCCAGCAGCCCTCCAGGGGGCGGCTATGGCTACACCTTC. This codes for CASSPPGGGYGYTF.

The V call is TRBV20-1, the J call TRBJ2-2; 10 bases align to TRBD1. The CDR3 loop spans 15 amino acids. Unmatched junction bases numbered 6, after V lost 2 bases and J lost 6 bases. CDR1 and CDR2 from the germline V gene are DFQATT and SNEGSKA (reference sequence). The CDR3 DNA sequence: TGCAGTGCTAGAAAGACAGGGGGCGATGCCGGGGAGCTGTTTTTT. Residues: CSARKTGGDAGELFF.

The rearrangement joins TRBV7-2 to TRBJ1-2; no clear D. Trimming pared 5 bases from V and 6 bases from J, leaving 16 bases between. Germline CDR1 is SGHTA and CDR2 is FQGNSA. This CDR3 comprises 14 residues. The CDR3 bases are TGTGCCAGCAGCCCCTTCCCGGGCGGCAATGGCTACACCTTC. Its protein product is CASSPFPGGNGYTF.

J is TRBJ2-6 and V is TRBV12-3 or TRBV12-4; no reliable D call. This CDR3 comprises 14 residues. Trimming cost V 7 bases and J 2 bases, with 9 bases left between them. CDR3 protein: CASTDLAGANVLTF. In DNA, the CDR3 is TGTGCCAGCACCGACTTAGCTGGGGCCAACGTCCTGACTTTC.

This clonotype was seen repeatedly, ten times or more. The chain uses TRBV20-1 and TRBJ2-3; 9 positions match TRBD2. Per germline, CDR1 DFQATT and CDR2 SNEGSKA (reference sequence). The CDR3 covers 19 residues. Trimming took 0 bases from V and 4 from J; bases not matched to a gene: 17. The CDR3 reads CSARDFERGASTSSDTQYF. Written as DNA, the CDR3 is TGCAGTGCTAGAGATTTCGAGCGGGGGGCCTCGACATCTTCAGATACGCAGTATTTT.

Notes on this clonotype: The junction departs from the called germline gene at one end, perhaps through a read error. This chain links TRBV30 with TRBJ2-7; D tentatively fits TRBD1 or TRBD2 (6 bases each). The CDR3 has 10 amino acids. Germline V lookup: CDR1 GTSNPN, CDR2 SVGIG (reference sequence). Here the CDR3 reads CGGGGYEQYF. CDR3 sequence (DNA): TGCGGAGGAGGGGGCTACGAGCAGTACTTC.

The rearrangement joins TRBV7-9 to TRBJ1-1; D is possibly TRBD1 (5 bases). CDR3 length: 15 amino acids. The germline CDR1 and CDR2 sequences are SEHNR and FQNEAQ (reference sequence). Trimming removed 5 bases at V and 3 bases at J, with 16 bases between. The CDR3 DNA reads as TGTGCCAGCAGCCCGGAGACAGACGGGTACACTGAAGCTTTCTTT. Translated, it gives CASSPETDGYTEAFF.

The CDR3: CSARDLASGSNQPQHF. As DNA, the CDR3 is TGCAGTGCTAGAGATCTGGCTTCTGGTAGCAATCAGCCCCAGCATTTT. V is TRBV20-1 and J is TRBJ1-5; no clear D. Trimming cost V 0 bases and J 0 bases, with 12 bases left between them. The CDR3 covers 16 residues. Germline CDR1 is DFQATT and CDR2 is SNEGSKA (reference sequence).

This clonotype was seen more than once but under ten times. The V gene is TRBV12-3 or TRBV12-4, the J gene TRBJ1-6; D is unclear. The CDR3 contains 14 residues. Trimming removed 3 bases from V and 3 bases from J, with 6 bases in between. CDR3 nucleotide sequence: TGTGCCAGCAGTTTGGACCTCTATAATTCACCCCTCCACTTT. This encodes CASSLDLYNSPLHF.

This clonotype turned up a few times. The chain couples TRBV7-8 to TRBJ2-2; 8 nucleotides line up with TRBD1. Germline V CDR1 and CDR2: SGHVS, FQNEAQ. The CDR3 length is 16 residues. The junction had 10 bases not matched to a gene; V was cut back by 5 bases and J by 5 bases. CDR3: CASSAPRTGPTGELFF. DNA for the CDR3: TGTGCCAGCAGCGCTCCGAGGACAGGGCCAACCGGGGAGCTGTTTTTT. Complete variable domain (other parts from reference TRBV7-8 and TRBJ2-2): GAGVSQSPRYKVAKRGQDVALRCDPISGHVSLFWYQQALGQGPEFLTYFQNEAQLDKSGLPSDRFFAERPEGSVSTLKIQRTQQEDSAVYLCASSAPRTGPTGELFFGEGSRLTVL.

V and J are TRBV7-3 and TRBJ2-3; maybe TRBD2 (6 bases). The germline V and J ends were trimmed by 5 bases and 6 bases, with 15 bases remaining between them. The CDR3 is made up of 14 amino acids. In germline, CDR1 is SGHTA, CDR2 FQGTGA. In DNA form, the CDR3 reads TGTGCCAGCAGCCGAGGCGGGACCACGGATACGCAGTATTTT. Amino acid sequence: CASSRGGTTDTQYF.

This clonotype came up a few times. The J gene is TRBJ1-1, the V gene TRBV11-1, with D possibly matching TRBD1 (5 bases). This CDR3 has 15 residues. Germline V lookup: CDR1 SGHAT, CDR2 FQDESV (reference sequence). Trimming removed 5 bases from V and 4 bases from J, with 17 bases in between. The CDR3 DNA reads TGTGCCAGCAGCAACACTCCATTGGGGGGCACTGAAGCTTTCTTT. This sequence encodes CASSNTPLGGTEAFF.

This clonotype was seen a few times. This sequence joins TRBV2 and TRBJ2-7, with D perhaps matching TRBD1 or TRBD2 (5 bases each). The CDR3 extends over 13 amino acids. Trimming stripped 3 bases from V and 3 bases from J, with 9 bases between. Germline V gene data show CDR1 as SNHLY and CDR2 as FYNNEI. The CDR3, as DNA: TGTGCCAGCAGTGAGGGGGAAGACTACGAGCAGTACTTC. Its protein is CASSEGEDYEQYF.

The sample holds many counts of this clonotype. The chain is built from TRBV7-3 and TRBJ2-3; 7 nucleotides align to TRBD2. Trimming took 3 bases from V and 8 from J; bases not matched to a gene: 2. CDR1 and CDR2 (germline): SGHTA, FQGTGA. The CDR3 runs 12 residues. The CDR3 protein is CASSLGGGTQYF. The CDR3 DNA is TGTGCCAGCAGCTTGGGCGGGGGTACGCAGTATTTT.

The gene calls are TRBV7-6 and TRBJ2-3; D might be TRBD1 (5 bases). With 5 bases removed from V and 0 bases from J, the gap between germline ends came to 12 bases. The CDR3 length is 15 residues. From germline, CDR1 is SGHVS and CDR2 FNYEAQ. The CDR3 region is CASSPRGLSTDTQYF. The CDR3 region has the DNA TGTGCCAGCAGCCCAAGGGGCTTAAGCACAGATACGCAGTATTTT. Together with reference TRBV7-6 and TRBJ2-3, the CDR3 gives the full variable domain: GAGVSQSPRYKVTKRGQDVALRCDPISGHVSLYWYRQALGQGPEFLTYFNYEAQQDKSGLPNDRFSAERPEGSISTLTIQRTEQRDSAMYRCASSPRGLSTDTQYFGPGTRLTVL.